The rows below give T cell receptor beta chains drawn from one sample of a study of blood T cell repertoires in COVID-19. Assay: immunoSEQ multiplex PCR; the TCRdb copy retains only in-frame clones and omits some. The profile shows 200,000 to 250,000 clones, just under 85% of them singletons. The specimen sequenced was PBMCs or T cells enriched from blood (not recorded which). The receptors were gathered from a man aged 35 to 55 who had recovered from COVID-19. Both conserved end residues are part of each CDR3. Fields, in order: J gene, clone size, V gene, D gene, CDR3 DNA, CDR3 protein. D genes are given only for firm matches. A row's size may be missing; if present it is once, few, many or a size class.

>TRBJ1-5|.|TRBV20-1|.
TGCAGTGCTAGTCGACAGAGCCCTAATAGCAATCAGCCCCAGCATTTT
CSASRQSPNSNQPQHF
>TRBJ1-4|.|TRBV25-1|.
TGTGCCAGCAGTGAACAGATAACAACTAATGAAAAACTGTTTTTT
CASSEQITTNEKLFF
>TRBJ1-4|.|TRBV21-1|.
TGTGCCAGCAGCAAAGGGGCAGAAAAACTGTTTTTT
CASSKGAEKLFF
>TRBJ2-7|.|TRBV11-1|.
TGTGCCAGCAGCCCGCGGGACAGAGCCTCCTACGAGCAGTACTTC
CASSPRDRASYEQYF
>TRBJ2-7|.|TRBV3-1/TRBV3-2|TRBD2
TGTGCCAGCAGCCAAGCCGGGAGGTACGAGCAGTACTTC
CASSQAGRYEQYF
>TRBJ2-2|.|TRBV30|.
TGTGCCTGGAGTCCCGGACAGCGCACCGGGGAGCTGTTTTTT
CAWSPGQRTGELFF
>TRBJ2-7|few|TRBV10-1|TRBD2
TGCGCCAGCAGTGGGGAAAGCGGGGGGCCCACGTCCTACGAGCAGTACTTC
CASSGESGGPTSYEQYF
>TRBJ2-1|.|TRBV4-2|TRBD2
TGTGCCAGCAGCCCCGAGGAAGCGGGGGGGTCATACAATGAGCAGTTCTTC
CASSPEEAGGSYNEQFF
>TRBJ1-2|.|TRBV5-1|.
TGCGCCAGCAGCTCCGCGGTAGGGGGGGTCTATGGCTACACCTTC
CASSSAVGGVYGYTF
>TRBJ2-7|.|TRBV3-1/TRBV3-2|.
TGTGCCAGCAGCTCAGGGACATTTCCCTACGAGCAGTACTTC
CASSSGTFPYEQYF
>TRBJ2-7|once|TRBV9|.
TGTGCCAGCAGCGTTAGGGTGGACTCTACCGAGCAGTACTTC
CASSVRVDSTEQYF
>TRBJ2-7|.|TRBV13|TRBD2
TGTGCCAGCAGCTCCCAATTAGCGGGGGATGCCTACGAGCAGTACTTC
CASSSQLAGDAYEQYF
>TRBJ2-7|once|TRBV2|TRBD1
TGTGCCAGCAGCCGGGACAGGGGAGACGAGCAGTACTTC
CASSRDRGDEQYF
>TRBJ1-2|.|TRBV25-1|.
TGTGCCAGCAGCGAAAAACAGGGAAACTATGGCTACACCTTC
CASSEKQGNYGYTF
>TRBJ1-2|.|TRBV28|TRBD1
TGTGCCAGCAGACCGGGACAGATACTCTATGGCTACACCTTC
CASRPGQILYGYTF
>TRBJ1-4|few|TRBV3-1/TRBV3-2|.
TGTGCCAGCAGCCCTTGGGCTGCAACTAATGAAAAACTGTTTTTT
CASSPWAATNEKLFF
>TRBJ1-4|once|TRBV4-3|TRBD1
TGCGCCAGCAGCCTAGCCGGGACAGGTCTCGAAAAACTGTTTTTT
CASSLAGTGLEKLFF
>TRBJ1-1|.|TRBV5-1|TRBD1
TGCGCCAGCAGCCCAGGGGGCGCGGGTGAAGCTTTCTTT
CASSPGGAGEAFF
>TRBJ1-1|.|TRBV19|TRBD1
TGTGCCAGTAGTACCAGACAGGGAGGTACTGAAGCTTTCTTT
CASSTRQGGTEAFF
>TRBJ2-7|.|TRBV6-5|TRBD2
TGTGCCAGCAGTAGCGGGAGGCGCGAGCAGTACTTC
CASSSGRREQYF
>TRBJ2-1|.|TRBV27|TRBD1
TGTGCCAGCAGTTTTTGGACAGGATTACACAATGAGCAGTTCTTC
CASSFWTGLHNEQFF
>TRBJ1-1|few|TRBV21-1|.
TGTGCCAGCCCGGAAGCTTTCTTT
CASPEAFF
>TRBJ2-3|.|TRBV2|.
TGTGCCAGCAGTCTCAGACTACCGAGCACAGATACGCAGTATTTT
CASSLRLPSTDTQYF
>TRBJ2-5|.|TRBV16|.
TGTGCCACTTCAGAGGCGGCGTGGACCCAGTACTTC
CATSEAAWTQYF
>TRBJ1-4|once|TRBV5-1|TRBD1
TGCGCCAGCAGCTTGGGACAGGGTCTAGAAAAACTGTTTTTT
CASSLGQGLEKLFF
>TRBJ2-5|.|TRBV10-3|TRBD2
TGTGCCATCAGGGGGACTAGCGGACCCCAAGAGACCCAGTACTTC
CAIRGTSGPQETQYF
>TRBJ2-5|.|TRBV9|TRBD2
TGTGCCAGCAGCGTGGGGGGGGGCCAAGAGACCCAGTACTTC
CASSVGGGQETQYF